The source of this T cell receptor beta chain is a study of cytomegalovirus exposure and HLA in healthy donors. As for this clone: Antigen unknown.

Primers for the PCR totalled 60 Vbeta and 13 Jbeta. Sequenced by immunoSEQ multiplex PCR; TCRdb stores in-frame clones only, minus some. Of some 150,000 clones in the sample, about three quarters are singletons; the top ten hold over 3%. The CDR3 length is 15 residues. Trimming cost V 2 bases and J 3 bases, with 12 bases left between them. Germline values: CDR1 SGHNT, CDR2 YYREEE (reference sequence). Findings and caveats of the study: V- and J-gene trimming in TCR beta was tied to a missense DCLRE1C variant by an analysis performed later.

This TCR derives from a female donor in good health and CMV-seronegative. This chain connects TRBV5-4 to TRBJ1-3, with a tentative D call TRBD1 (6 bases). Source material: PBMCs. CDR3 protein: CASSLQGVNGNTIYF. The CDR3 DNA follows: TGTGCCAGCAGCTTACAGGGAGTTAATGGAAACACCATATATTTT.